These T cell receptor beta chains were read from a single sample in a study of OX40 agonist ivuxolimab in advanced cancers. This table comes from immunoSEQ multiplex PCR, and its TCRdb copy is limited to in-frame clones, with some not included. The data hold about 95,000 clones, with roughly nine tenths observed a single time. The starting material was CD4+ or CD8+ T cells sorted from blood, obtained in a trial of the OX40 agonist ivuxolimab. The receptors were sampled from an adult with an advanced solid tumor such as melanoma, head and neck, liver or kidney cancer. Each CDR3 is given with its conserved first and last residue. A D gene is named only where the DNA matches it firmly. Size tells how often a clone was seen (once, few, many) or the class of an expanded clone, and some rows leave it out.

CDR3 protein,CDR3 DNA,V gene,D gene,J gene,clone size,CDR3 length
CASSYSGFGYTF,TGTGCCAGCAGTTACTCGGGATTTGGCTACACCTTC,TRBV6-5,-,TRBJ1-2,-,12
CASSLPSGRSYEQYF,TGTGCCAGCAGTTTACCTAGCGGGAGGTCCTACGAGCAGTACTTC,TRBV28,TRBD2,TRBJ2-7,-,15
CSVEKLGGSTNEKLFF,TGCAGCGTTGAGAAGTTGGGAGGATCAACTAATGAAAAACTGTTTTTT,TRBV29-1,-,TRBJ1-4,-,16
CASKTPGETQYF,TGTGCCAGCAAAACTCCCGGGGAGACCCAGTACTTC,TRBV6-5,-,TRBJ2-5,-,12
CASSQQGLGQPQHF,TGTGCCAGCTCACAACAGGGTTTAGGTCAGCCCCAGCATTTT,TRBV18,-,TRBJ1-5,-,14
CASSATGVWADTQYF,TGTGCCAGCAGCGCAACAGGGGTTTGGGCAGATACGCAGTATTTT,TRBV7-6,TRBD1,TRBJ2-3,-,15
CASSSKTGIDEQFF,TGTGCCAGCAGCTCTAAGACAGGTATTGATGAGCAGTTCTTC,TRBV7-8,-,TRBJ2-1,-,14
CASSPGTGENEKLFF,TGTGCCAGCTCACCCGGAACAGGAGAGAATGAAAAACTGTTTTTT,TRBV18,-,TRBJ1-4,-,15
CASSDPGAPNQPQHF,TGTGCCAGCAGTGATCCAGGGGCTCCTAATCAGCCCCAGCATTTT,TRBV25-1,-,TRBJ1-5,-,15
CSVEGGTGTGYTF,TGCAGCGTTGAGGGGGGGACAGGGACGGGCTACACCTTC,TRBV29-1,TRBD1,TRBJ1-2,-,13
CASSSGTLSYEQYF,TGTGCCAGCAGCAGCGGGACGCTCTCCTACGAGCAGTACTTC,TRBV5-5,TRBD2,TRBJ2-7,few,14
CASSPRTGQGSQAFF,TGTGCCAGCAGCCCAAGAACAGGACAGGGCAGTCAAGCTTTCTTT,TRBV11-2,TRBD1,TRBJ1-1,-,15
CASSLDQGADGYTF,TGTGCCAGCAGCTTAGATCAGGGGGCGGATGGCTACACCTTC,TRBV7-2,TRBD1,TRBJ1-2,-,14
CASSLEGRGNYGYTF,TGTGCCAGCAGCTTAGAGGGAAGAGGTAACTATGGCTACACCTTC,TRBV7-9,-,TRBJ1-2,-,15
CASSRDSDTEAFF,TGTGCCAGCAGCCGTGACAGTGACACTGAAGCTTTCTTT,TRBV5-4,-,TRBJ1-1,-,13
CASSEGGYGYTF,TGTGCCAGCAGTGAGGGCGGCTATGGCTACACCTTC,TRBV2,-,TRBJ1-2,few,12
CASTNPGGAGELFF,TGTGCCAGCACCAACCCCGGAGGGGCCGGGGAGCTGTTTTTT,TRBV6-6,-,TRBJ2-2,-,14
CASSQGRGGNQPQHF,TGCGCCAGCAGCCAAGGGCGGGGAGGCAATCAGCCCCAGCATTTT,TRBV4-3,-,TRBJ1-5,-,15
CASSRLAGEAGELFF,TGTGCCAGCAGCAGACTAGCGGGCGAGGCCGGGGAGCTGTTTTTT,TRBV7-2,TRBD2,TRBJ2-2,-,15